The sample holds many counts of the clone carrying this T cell receptor (beta chain). The data stem from a study of HIV-infected patients and healthy controls. Per germline, CDR1 MDHEN and CDR2 SYDVKM. The V end was cut by 10 bases, the J end by 0 bases, with 10 bases between. The CDR3 runs 13 residues. All unsorted peripheral T cells were captured because whole blood was used without fractionation. Reverse transcription used approximately 500 ng RNA and constant-region primers for alpha and beta. Separate chain-specific third strand synthesis with multiplexing indices produced the alpha and beta libraries. From the 5' RACE reads, TCRdb called clonotypes with MiXCR, one entry per CDR3 protein. The profile covers over 15,000 distinct CDR3 sequences, with 10% appearing a single time and under 4% taken by the ten largest.

The chain links TRBV28 to TRBJ2-4; D is ambiguous. This receptor was identified in an adult in good health. Sequenced material: blood. The CDR3 DNA sequence: TGTGCCACGGAGACTGTAGCCAAAAACATTCAGTACTTC. Protein product: CATETVAKNIQYF.